These 23 T cell receptor beta chains share one sample of origin, sequenced in a study of blood T cells in healthy people across ages. A second 7 to 11 cycle PCR used barcoded and J-beta primers. TCRdb fed the 5' RACE reads into MiXCR, producing one record per CDR3 protein. The table has around 1,900,000 distinct CDR3 sequences, roughly two fifths seen once. The sequenced sample was blood. The source is a human donor in good health.

This clonotype occurred a few times. The chain recombines TRBV29-1 with TRBJ2-7; tentatively, D is TRBD1 or TRBD2 (5 bases each). V lost 0 bases to trimming and J lost 4 bases, with 10 bases between them. CDR1 is SQVTM, CDR2 ANQGSEA, per germline. This CDR3 has 13 amino acids. CDR3 amino acids: CSVEDVGGYEQYF. CDR3 DNA sequence: TGCAGCGTTGAAGATGTTGGGGGTTACGAGCAGTACTTC.

V is TRBV15 and J is TRBJ2-3, with D hard to call. Trimming removed 0 bases at V and 5 bases at J, with 6 bases between. This CDR3 has 13 amino acids. Germline CDR1 is LNHNV and CDR2 is YYDKDF (reference sequence). In DNA, the CDR3 is TGTGCCACCAGCAGAGAGGGTATAGATACGCAGTATTTT. As protein: CATSREGIDTQYF.

The gene calls are TRBV18 and TRBJ2-3, with TRBD2 matching 7 bases. The germline CDR1 and CDR2 sequences are KGHSH and LQKENI. CDR3 size: 15 residues. Unmatched junction bases numbered 4, after V lost 3 bases and J lost 1 base. The CDR3, as DNA: TGTGCCAGCTCACCTGCGGGGGTGGGCACAGATACGCAGTATTTT. It codes for CASSPAGVGTDTQYF.

The J gene is TRBJ1-1, the V gene TRBV10-3; D uncertain. V was clipped by 4 bases and J by 6 bases, with 12 bases between them. Germline CDR1 and CDR2: ENHRY and SYGVKD. The CDR3 length is 13 residues. CDR3 DNA: TGTGCCATCAGTGGGACGGATGCGGCTGAAGCTTTCTTT. It specifies CAISGTDAAEAFF.

This clonotype was recorded only once. The V and J genes are TRBV4-3 and TRBJ2-1; 9 bases match TRBD1. The CDR3 covers 16 residues. With 0 bases clipped from V and 6 bases from J, the junction kept 6 bases outside the gene matches. Germline CDR1 and CDR2: LGHNA and YSLEER. The CDR3 sequence: CASSQESRTGVNEQFF. The CDR3 nucleotides read TGCGCCAGCAGCCAAGAAAGCAGGACAGGGGTCAATGAGCAGTTCTTC.

The chain combines TRBV12-3 or TRBV12-4 with TRBJ1-2; 9 bases line up with TRBD1. The CDR3 is made up of 13 amino acids. V lost 7 bases, J lost 7 bases, and 7 bases stayed unmatched. The CDR3 loop reads CASTFLGQGGYTF. CDR3 DNA: TGTGCCAGCACCTTCTTGGGACAGGGTGGCTACACCTTC.

The genes are TRBV12-5 and TRBJ2-7; maybe TRBD2 (6 bases). Trimming shortened V by 0 bases and J by 2 bases, and 14 bases separated the two germline ends. Germline CDR1 is LGHNT and CDR2 is FRNRAP. CDR3 length: 16 amino acids. CDR3 loop: CASGLVAGTAAYEQYF. The CDR3 nucleotides read TGTGCTAGTGGTTTGGTGGCCGGGACTGCCGCCTACGAGCAGTACTTC.

This clonotype turned up a few times. V gene TRBV7-6 combines with J gene TRBJ1-2; 9 nucleotides line up with TRBD1. The V gene end was trimmed by 5 bases and the J gene end by 7 bases; junction bases not matched to a gene: 8. The CDR3 is 14 residues long. The germline gives CDR1 SGHVS, CDR2 FNYEAQ. The CDR3 DNA sequence: TGTGCCAGCAGCCCCGGGACAGGGCTTACTGGCTACACCTTC. It codes for CASSPGTGLTGYTF.

This clonotype was found a few times. The J gene is TRBJ2-1, the V gene TRBV6-2 or TRBV6-3; a possible D gene is TRBD2 (6 bases). CDR1 MNHEY and CDR2 SVGEGT come from the germline V gene. The CDR3 sequence is 14 residues long. The V end was cut by 7 bases, the J end by 2 bases, with 12 bases between. CDR3 residues: CASTQGTPYNEQFF. The CDR3 bases are TGTGCCAGCACCCAAGGGACTCCCTACAATGAGCAGTTCTTC.

The chain has TRBV5-4 and TRBJ1-4; 9 bases line up with TRBD1. The CDR3 is 13 amino acids. CDR1 is SGHNT, CDR2 YYREEE, per germline (reference sequence). The J segment lost 4 bases and the V segment lost 8 bases, leaving 3 bases of the junction unmatched. CDR3 DNA sequence: TGTGCCAGTCGGGACAGGGTTAATGAAAAACTGTTTTTT. It specifies CASRDRVNEKLFF.

This clonotype was observed a handful of times. The chain carries TRBV3-1 and TRBJ1-1; no definite D call. Germline V gene data show CDR1 as LGHDT and CDR2 as YNNKEL (reference sequence). The CDR3 runs to 13 residues. The V and J ends lost 1 base and 2 bases respectively, with 5 bases between them. As DNA, the CDR3 is TGTGCCAGCAGCCAAGTTCTCAACACTGAAGCTTTCTTT. This translates into CASSQVLNTEAFF.

The chain recombines TRBV7-8 with TRBJ2-7; D uncertain. The germline V gene encodes CDR1 SGHVS and CDR2 FQNEAQ. This CDR3 spans 14 amino acids. The V gene lost 5 bases and the J gene lost 1 base, with 12 bases spanning the gap. The CDR3 loop reads CASSPVTQSYEQYF. The CDR3 bases are TGTGCCAGCAGCCCCGTAACGCAGTCCTACGAGCAGTACTTC.

Only a few counts were recorded for this clonotype. The chain employs TRBV13 and TRBJ1-3; unclear D gene. This CDR3 is built from 16 residues. Germline values: CDR1 PRHDT, CDR2 FYEKMQ (reference sequence). The V end was cut by 2 bases, the J end by 2 bases, with 13 bases between. Here the CDR3 reads CASSLLGGTTGNTIYF. CDR3 nucleotide sequence: TGTGCCAGCAGCTTATTGGGCGGCACCACTGGAAACACCATATATTTT.

CDR3 loop: CATSRDSGAACEQYF. CDR3 DNA sequence: TGTGCCACCAGCAGAGATTCGGGGGCGGCCTGCGAGCAGTACTTC. The chain links TRBV15 to TRBJ2-7; D is possibly TRBD1 or TRBD2 (6 bases each). Germline V gene sequence: CDR1 LNHNV, CDR2 YYDKDF (reference sequence). V was pared by 0 bases and J by 6 bases, with 15 bases between. The CDR3 contains 15 residues.

The V gene is TRBV6-6, the J gene TRBJ2-7; TRBD2 agrees at 9 bases. The CDR3 has 12 amino acids. CDR1 MNHNY and CDR2 SVGAGI come from the germline V gene (reference sequence). The V gene end was trimmed by 11 bases and the J gene end by 5 bases; junction bases not matched to a gene: 7. The CDR3 protein is CASGSGGHEQYF. The DNA of the CDR3 is TGTGCCTCGGGGAGCGGGGGGCACGAGCAGTACTTC.

V is TRBV28 and J is TRBJ2-3; no clear D. This CDR3 has 11 residues. Trimming pared 5 bases from V and 8 bases from J, leaving 8 bases between. Germline CDR1 reads MDHEN; CDR2 reads SYDVKM. This chain's CDR3 is CASSTRATQYF. In DNA, the CDR3 is TGTGCCAGCAGTACGAGAGCTACGCAGTATTTT.

This clonotype has more than one count but fewer than ten. This rearrangement joins TRBV29-1 to TRBJ2-2; D not certain. Germline CDR1 and CDR2: SQVTM and ANQGSEA. V shed 5 bases and J shed 8 bases, with 6 bases lying between them. The CDR3 contains 10 residues. The CDR3 DNA reads as TGCAGCGTTCTGTGGGGGGAGCTGTTTTTT. Translated: CSVLWGELFF.

This clonotype showed up just a few times. The J gene is TRBJ2-3, the V gene TRBV24-1, with 8 bases matching TRBD1. Unmatched junction bases numbered 9, after V lost 7 bases and J lost 4 bases. CDR1 and CDR2 from the germline V gene are KGHDR and SFDVKD. This CDR3 has 15 residues. The CDR3 spells CATSVRQGLADTQYF. The CDR3 region has the DNA TGTGCCACCAGCGTAAGACAGGGGTTGGCAGATACGCAGTATTTT.

This rearrangement joins TRBV10-3 to TRBJ1-4; 7 bases map to TRBD1. This CDR3 comprises 14 residues. V shed 8 bases, J shed 8 bases, and the junction held 11 bases outside the gene matches. Germline assignment: CDR1 ENHRY and CDR2 SYGVKD. CDR3 in amino acids: CAIRAGTAGEKLFF. CDR3 nucleotide sequence: TGTGCCATCCGAGCTGGGACAGCGGGGGAAAAACTGTTTTTT.

The chain carries TRBV20-1 and TRBJ1-2; tentative D call: TRBD1 (5 bases). The CDR3 runs to 15 residues. V was shortened by 3 bases and J by 6 bases, with 20 bases between the two germline ends. Germline CDR1 and CDR2: DFQATT and SNEGSKA (reference sequence). This CDR3 is CSARGRGISMDGYTF. The CDR3 DNA reads TGCAGTGCTAGGGGGCGGGGGATCTCAATGGATGGCTACACCTTC.

The chain links TRBV20-1 to TRBJ1-2; D not resolved. This CDR3 comprises 15 residues. V gave up 0 bases and J gave up 5 bases, with 16 bases separating them. Germline values: CDR1 DFQATT, CDR2 SNEGSKA (reference sequence). The CDR3 reads CSARDTNRFSYGYTF. The CDR3 DNA reads as TGCAGTGCTAGAGATACTAACAGATTTTCTTATGGCTACACCTTC.

On this clonotype: One base away lies a much larger clone, so this may be a sequencing read error. The CDR3 sequence: CAISDSIQTYEQFF. In nucleotides, the CDR3 is TGTGCCATCAGCGACAGTATACAAACCTACGAGCAGTTCTTC. This chain connects TRBV10-3 to TRBJ2-1; tentative D call: TRBD1 (5 bases). The V gene's germline CDR1 is ENHRY and CDR2 SYGVKD. Trimming pared 6 bases from V and 10 bases from J, leaving 19 bases between. The CDR3 extends over 14 amino acids.

In this sample, this clonotype turned up a few times. The chain carries TRBV4-3 and TRBJ1-6, with TRBD1 matching over 9 bases. Germline V gives CDR1 LGHNA, CDR2 YSLEER. This CDR3 is built from 15 residues. The junction had 5 bases not matched to a gene; V was cut back by 4 bases and J by 7 bases. DNA of the CDR3: TGCGCCAGCAGCCTCCGGGACAGGGACAATTCACCCCTCCACTTT. Its translation is CASSLRDRDNSPLHF.